The sequence of this T cell receptor (beta chain) was determined in a study of cytomegalovirus exposure and HLA in healthy donors. Germline V lookup: CDR1 SGHRS, CDR2 YFSETQ. Trimming pared 4 bases from V and 4 bases from J, leaving 20 bases between. This CDR3 spans 16 amino acids. Primers included in the PCR were 60 Vbeta and 13 Jbeta primers. The data were produced by immunoSEQ multiplex PCR, yet TCRdb's version contains in-frame clones alone and is incomplete. Counted here are approximately 170,000 clones, approximately 77% occurring once; the ten biggest clones make up about 7.9%. Concerning this clone: Its specificity is unknown.

Study outcomes and limitations: Reports showed the classifier diagnosing cytomegalovirus status with high specificity and sensitivity. Presence/absence analyses treated sequencing depth as roughly uniform across donors. TCR beta V- and J-gene trimming was later associated with a missense DCLRE1C variant.

J is TRBJ2-5 and V is TRBV5-1, with D possibly matching TRBD2 (6 bases). The sequence derives from a male donor in good health and CMV-seropositive. Sequenced: PBMCs. The CDR3 sequence: CASSPEGREGRETQYF. In DNA, the CDR3 is TGCGCCAGCAGCCCGGAGGGCAGGGAAGGGCGAGAGACCCAGTACTTC. The whole variable domain, remainder taken from reference TRBV5-1 and TRBJ2-5, is KAGVTQTPRYLIKTRGQQVTLSCSPISGHRSVSWYQQTPGQGLQFLFEYFSETQRNKGNFPGRFSGRQFSNSRSEMNVSTLELGDSALYLCASSPEGREGRETQYFGPGTRLLVL.